The rows below give T cell receptor beta chains drawn from one sample of a study of tumor-infiltrating lymphocytes in primary liver carcinoma. MiXCR, run by TCRdb on the multiplex PCR reads, gives a single entry per CDR3 protein. The sample shows 250,000 to 400,000 distinct CDR3 sequences, about 62% of them seen only once. Sequenced: peripheral blood. Receptors originate from a man aged 40-50 years with primary liver carcinoma and hepatitis B virus infection. Each CDR3 is given with its conserved first and last residue. Fields, in order: V gene, J gene, CDR3 protein.

TRBV6-5	TRBJ1-2	CASSYLAVKIHGYTF
TRBV5-1	TRBJ1-1	CTSRLGPRITEAFF
TRBV11-2	TRBJ2-2	CDSSSLAGDTGELFF
TRBV10-3	TRBJ2-1	CATTEDREGEQFF
TRBV11-2	TRBJ2-3	CASSLFENPTGTQYF
TRBV14	TRBJ2-7	CSSNQDKKTGLDEQYF
TRBV11-2	TRBJ1-5	CTSSPDRGPNQPQHF
TRBV11-2	TRBJ2-7	CASSDRSPQEREWDYEQYF
TRBV4-2	TRBJ2-1	CASSPATSGSAQGSEQFF
TRBV11-2	TRBJ2-1	CASSFGSLLAGVRGETQFF
TRBV14	TRBJ2-2	CASTPLRREAKTGELFF
TRBV11-1	TRBJ2-3	CANSLESTDTQYF
TRBV24-1	TRBJ2-5	CATCDFRQGQETQYF
TRBV10-3	TRBJ2-1	CAISESGGTSGKDEQFF
TRBV5-4	TRBJ1-1	CASSKDGHTEAFF
TRBV5-1	TRBJ1-1	CASSLVIAGQGETEAFF
TRBV24-1	TRBJ2-7	CATSSLGEQYF
TRBV30	TRBJ2-5	CAWSLMGGTQYF
TRBV5-5	TRBJ2-1	CASSSGLFNEQFF
TRBV29-1	TRBJ1-1	CSVLGGAGEAFF
TRBV28	TRBJ1-5	CASRHLTGAIQPQHF
TRBV5-6	TRBJ2-1	CASSWRFSGYNEQFF
TRBV7-3	TRBJ2-7	CASSSTGTGGEQYF
TRBV28	TRBJ2-7	CASSRWEGEYF
TRBV28	TRBJ2-1	CASSSPGRNEQFF
TRBV30	TRBJ1-6	CAWKENSPLHF
TRBV5-6	TRBJ2-3	CASSFDSYTDTQYF
TRBV6-5	TRBJ1-1	CASSHRRDTEAFF
TRBV6-6	TRBJ1-4	CASSTQGGTNEKLFF
TRBV30	TRBJ1-1	CAWSGPRGTEAFF
TRBV6-5	TRBJ2-2	CASSYSAGASDAGELFF
TRBV6-6	TRBJ2-5	CASSRRTSGSLGETLYF
TRBV10-1	TRBJ2-3	CASSEDRERGTDTQYF
TRBV24-1	TRBJ2-5	CATSDHTPAGTQYF
TRBV28	TRBJ2-3	CASSLGGRLSTDTQYF
TRBV24-1	TRBJ2-5	CATSVGETQCF
TRBV6-2/TRBV6-3	TRBJ2-6	CVSGYAGLSGVNVLTF